The clone carrying this T cell receptor (beta chain) was recorded once. Antigen specificity is unknown. After 5'RACE with constant-segment primers, TCR alpha and TCR beta cDNA libraries carrying sample barcodes and UMIs were obtained. Each CDR3 protein is one row after TCRdb ran MiXCR on the 5' RACE reads. The sample has about 360,000 distinct CDR3 sequences, roughly 14% seen once; the top ten hold about 22%. Germline-derived CDR1 and CDR2 are SGHTA and FQGNSA. V lost 1 base and J lost 3, with 16 bases in between. The CDR3 is made up of 16 amino acids. This record belongs to a study of T-cell memory formation after mild COVID-19. General study results and limits: The appearance of some responding clones in pre-infection memory suggested that cross-reactive memory joined.

The source of this sequence is a man between 18 and 29 years old who had mild COVID-19 (a few samples of this study predate the infection). Cell type and time point are not known. This chain uses TRBV7-2 with TRBJ2-7, with TRBD2 as a possible D gene (7 bases). Sequenced sample: PBMCs or a T cell subset sorted from them (not recorded which). The CDR3 loop is CASSLGLRGGGYEQYF. CDR3 DNA: TGTGCCAGCAGCTTAGGGTTAAGAGGGGGGGGCTACGAGCAGTACTTC.